The 4 T cell receptor beta chains reported below all come from one sample, sequenced in a study of cytomegalovirus exposure and HLA in healthy donors. Primers included in the PCR were 60 Vbeta and 13 Jbeta primers. The assay was immunoSEQ multiplex PCR, and TCRdb's table has in-frame clones only and misses some. The data hold 90,000 to 120,000 clones, with 73% observed a single time. Material for sequencing was PBMCs. All receptors derive from a man aged 25 to 45 in good health and CMV-seronegative.

The V and J genes are TRBV18 and TRBJ2-1, with 10 bases fitting TRBD1. The CDR3 length is 17 residues. Germline lookup yields CDR1 KGHSH and CDR2 LQKENI. The V segment lost 3 bases and the J segment 0 bases; nucleotides outside the gene matches: 5. This chain's CDR3 is CASSPTGGYNSYNEQFF. The DNA of the CDR3 is TGTGCCAGCTCACCGACAGGGGGCTATAACTCCTACAATGAGCAGTTCTTC.

This clone was detected a few times. The J gene is TRBJ2-2, the V gene TRBV28, with TRBD1 matching 8 bases. After removal of 1 base from V and 6 bases from J, the junction contained 10 bases not matched to a gene. CDR3 length equals 17 residues. Germline V gene data show CDR1 as MDHEN and CDR2 as SYDVKM. CDR3 nucleotides: TGTGCCAGCAGTTTATTTGTATCCAGGGGGCTGGCCGGGGAGCTGTTTTTT. Translation gives CASSLFVSRGLAGELFF.

The chain employs TRBV6-1 and TRBJ2-7; perhaps TRBD1 as D (7 bases). The germline CDR1 and CDR2 sequences are MNHNS and SASEGT. V lost 6 bases to trimming and J lost 5 bases, with 14 bases between them. The CDR3 is made up of 13 amino acids. The CDR3 sequence: CASRTGGGHEQYF. The CDR3 DNA reads TGTGCCAGCAGGACCGGAGGGGGCCACGAGCAGTACTTC.

This clone was counted between two and nine times. The V call is TRBV16, the J call TRBJ1-2, with a possible D match to TRBD1 (6 bases). The ends were cut back, 0 bases at V and 4 bases at J, with 9 bases in the middle. The CDR3 sequence is 14 residues long. Looked up from germline, CDR1 is KGHSY and CDR2 is FQNENV. The CDR3 nucleotides are TGTGCCAGCAGCCAATCGGCCAGGGGCTATGGCTACACCTTC. Translating gives CASSQSARGYGYTF.